The 8 T cell receptor beta chains listed next were all sequenced from one sample in a study of T cell responses to AZD1222 COVID-19 vaccine. Sequenced by immunoSEQ multiplex PCR; TCRdb stores in-frame clones only, minus some. The sample includes roughly 140,000 clones, more than 85% seen only once; the top ten take about 1.9%. The sample was peripheral blood, taken on day 0 of AZD1222 vaccination. These receptors were obtained from an adult in good health.

The rearrangement uses TRBV7-2 and TRBJ2-7, with TRBD2 identical over 9 bases. Trimming cost V 4 bases and J 4 bases; bases outside gene matches: 8. CDR1 and CDR2 from the germline V gene are SGHTA and FQGNSA. The CDR3 extends over 15 amino acids. CDR3 protein: CASSSPTTSGYEQYF. DNA of the CDR3: TGTGCCAGCAGCTCTCCCACGACTAGCGGATACGAGCAGTACTTC. The variable domain in full, completed from reference TRBV7-2 and TRBJ2-7, reads GAGVSQSPSNKVTEKGKDVELRCDPISGHTALYWYRQSLGQGLEFLIYFQGNSAPDKSGLPSDRFSAERTGGSVSTLTIQRTQQEDSAVYLCASSSPTTSGYEQYFGPGTRLTVT.

The count of this clone is one. The gene calls are TRBV5-6 and TRBJ2-4; D is unclear. There are 13 residues in the CDR3. V dropped 5 bases and J dropped 0 bases, with 6 bases sitting between them. Looked up from germline, CDR1 is SGHDT and CDR2 is YYEEEE. The CDR3 sequence is CASSLIAKNIQYF. CDR3 coding DNA: TGTGCCAGCAGTCTTATAGCCAAAAACATTCAGTACTTC.

J is TRBJ1-4 and V is TRBV15; D perhaps matches TRBD1 (6 bases). The germline V and J ends were trimmed by 0 bases and 8 bases, with 13 bases remaining between them. The CDR3 is 15 residues long. Germline V gives CDR1 LNHNV, CDR2 YYDKDF (reference sequence). The CDR3 is CATSREGTGREKLFF. The CDR3 nucleotides read TGTGCCACCAGCAGAGAAGGAACAGGGAGAGAAAAACTGTTTTTT.

This chain uses TRBV9 with TRBJ1-1, with a weak D call TRBD1 (6 bases). The CDR3 runs 14 residues. The V end was cut by 4 bases, the J end by 1 base, with 11 bases between. Germline V gene data show CDR1 as SGDLS and CDR2 as YYNGEE. For the CDR3, the DNA is TGTGCCAGCAGCTCCCAAGGGGGGAACACTGAAGCTTTCTTT. Its translation: CASSSQGGNTEAFF.

In this sample, this clone turned up a few times. The chain couples TRBV7-3 to TRBJ2-3, with D hard to call. The CDR3 has 13 residues. Trimming took 6 bases from V and 2 from J, leaving 9 bases between them. CDR1 is SGHTA, CDR2 FQGTGA, per germline. CDR3 DNA: TGTGCCAGCAGTTTCGGTTCCACAGATACGCAGTATTTT. Translating gives CASSFGSTDTQYF.

The rearrangement uses TRBV29-1 and TRBJ1-2, with 8 bases that match TRBD1. CDR1 and CDR2 from the germline V gene are SQVTM and ANQGSEA. This CDR3 comprises 12 residues. Germline trimming cut 6 bases from V and 2 bases from J; bases unmatched to any gene: 2. CDR3 nucleotides: TGCAGCGTCGGACAGGGCAACTATGGCTACACCTTC. Protein: CSVGQGNYGYTF.

This chain connects TRBV11-2 to TRBJ2-4; weak D call: TRBD1 (6 bases). Trimming cost V 4 bases and J 1 base, with 14 bases left between them. The germline gives CDR1 SGHAT, CDR2 FQNNGV. The CDR3 has 16 residues. The CDR3 reads CASSSSDSYAKNIQYF. The CDR3 DNA is TGTGCCAGCAGCTCCTCGGACAGTTATGCCAAAAACATTCAGTACTTC.

The V call is TRBV3-1 (or the pseudogene TRBV3-2), the J call TRBJ2-2; D remains unclear. V lost 0 bases and J lost 3, with 2 bases in between. Germline V gene lookup returns CDR1 LGHDT and CDR2 YNNKEL (reference sequence). The CDR3 totals 13 residues. CDR3 protein: CASSQDHTGELFF. Written as DNA, the CDR3 is TGTGCCAGCAGCCAAGACCACACCGGGGAGCTGTTTTTT.